A single TCR beta chain is shown here with its context. Its antigen is currently not known. No clone much larger than this one lies a single base away; base qualities are absent. The immunoSEQ Assay was used to sequence TCR beta CDR3 regions from DNA. The authors' analysis ran thus. To compute T cell density, TCR beta template counts were normalized to usable DNA, which was estimated by amplifying housekeeping genes. Using the preseqR package, richness was estimated by extrapolating to 120,000 templates for tissue samples and 400,000 templates for PBMC samples. Clonality was calculated as one minus Pielou's evenness. Differential abundance testing on productive amino-acid clonotypes, with a minimum total count of 5 and an alpha of 0.1, was used to identify tissue-enriched TCRs. The Jaccard Index and the Morisita Overlap Index were used to quantify repertoire overlap between compartments. GLIPH grouped TCR beta CDR3s together with public tetramer-defined viral CDR3s, and a viral motif had to include at least three viral sequences and show V-gene enrichment. TCRdb took over this immuneACCESS table, retaining in-frame rearrangements with V and J assigned. Such tables are incomplete; in checked studies, under half of the missing clones stem from an unresolved V gene, and the remainder is unexplained. For V, J and clone size, that table is used; D and trimming come from the DNA. The sample data list approximately 32,000 clones, and more than 65% of these were observed just once. 15% to 20% of the sample rests with the top ten.

These data belong to a study of T cells in localized non-small cell lung cancer (dated by TCRdb to 2019 to 2021). Background on the whole study: The study analyzed T cell repertoires of over 200 early-stage NSCLC patients, comparing tumors and uninvolved tumor-adjacent lungs. The mean age of the NSCLC patients was just over 65 years, with 120 to 150 men and about a hundred women. All 220 or so NSCLC patients in the cohort were treatment-naive and had localized lung tumors that were resected. What the research found in general, with its limitations: Because multi-region sequencing of the tumors was not done, intratumor heterogeneity could not be ruled out. Uninvolved tumor-adjacent lung showed the highest T cell clonality, higher than tumor, which suggests more focused antigenic responses in the uninvolved tumor-adjacent lung. Because of the exploratory design, TCR variables were selected using unadjusted p-values without false-discovery rate correction. A median of about 55 of the top 100 tumor clones were detected in paired uninvolved adjacent lung, and 28 of these tumor clones were also found among the top 100 clones of the paired uninvolved adjacent lung. Longer overall survival was associated with higher T cell density in blood, whereas shorter survival was associated with higher clonality in adjacent lung.

Sequences SQVTM (CDR1) and ANQGSEA (CDR2) are obtained from the germline V gene. Trimming at the junction amounts to 7 bases on V and 1 base on J, and the germline ends lie 13 bases apart. Counted from cysteine to phenylalanine, this CDR3 has 13 amino acids. The entry retains the CDR3 DNA only, 39 bases that are in frame from base 1. At diagnosis, peripheral blood, uninvolved tumor-adjacent lung and tumor were collected and stored as a combination of fresh-frozen and FFPE material. For TCR repertoire profiling, the blood samples were analyzed as peripheral blood mononuclear cells. The rearrangement combines TRBV29-1 with TRBJ1-2, with TRBD1 perhaps the D gene, on 6 matching bases. Source: peripheral blood, taken before any cancer treatment. The clonotype was recovered from a male donor aged 60 or over with stage III squamous cell lung carcinoma. CDR3 region: CSAKGGDNYGYTF. The nucleotides read TGCAGCGCCAAGGGGGGGGATAACTATGGCTACACCTTC.